A selection of T cell receptor beta chains follows, all from one sample in a study of T cell responses to AZD1222 COVID-19 vaccine. Method: immunoSEQ multiplex PCR; TCRdb's copy keeps in-frame clones and lacks some. This sample has 150,000 to 180,000 clones; about nine tenths occur once, and the top ten carry 1.8%. The starting material was peripheral blood, obtained on day 0 of AZD1222 vaccination. Source of these receptors: an adult in good health. Both conserved end residues are part of each CDR3. D genes are given only for firm matches. Only part of the rows carry a size: once, few, many, or a class if the clone is expanded.

DNA: TGTGCCAGCAGTTCGCAGGTTACAAGCGAGCAGTACTTC
CDR3: CASSSQVTSEQYF
V: TRBV6-5
J: TRBJ2-7
D: NA
size: NA
length: 13

DNA: TGTGCCACCAGTGATTTTGGCGGGAGTGGTACCGGGGAGCTGTTTTTT
CDR3: CATSDFGGSGTGELFF
V: TRBV24-1
J: TRBJ2-2
D: TRBD2
size: NA
length: 16

DNA: TGTGCCAGCAGTTTTCGGGGGGCGCGTGAAAAACTGTTTTTT
CDR3: CASSFRGAREKLFF
V: TRBV28
J: TRBJ1-4
D: NA
size: NA
length: 14

DNA: TGTGCCAGCAGCCCAGGGGTTACAGTTCCGACCCAGTACTTC
CDR3: CASSPGVTVPTQYF
V: TRBV27
J: TRBJ2-5
D: NA
size: NA
length: 14

DNA: TGTGCCGGGGGGGGTCGACCCTTAGGGCAGCCCCAGCATTTT
CDR3: CAGGGRPLGQPQHF
V: TRBV2
J: TRBJ1-5
D: NA
size: NA
length: 14

DNA: TGTGCCAGCAGCCGACAGGGTGAACTGCACACTGAAGCTTTCTTT
CDR3: CASSRQGELHTEAFF
V: TRBV28
J: TRBJ1-1
D: TRBD1
size: NA
length: 15

DNA: TGTGCCAGCAAGATACTAGCGGGGGGCACCGGGGAGCTGTTTTTT
CDR3: CASKILAGGTGELFF
V: TRBV27
J: TRBJ2-2
D: TRBD2
size: NA
length: 15

DNA: TGCAGTGCTAGTGCAGTTTCTGGAAACACCATATATTTT
CDR3: CSASAVSGNTIYF
V: TRBV20-1
J: TRBJ1-3
D: NA
size: NA
length: 13

DNA: TGTGCCACCAGCAGAACAACTAGAGAGACCCAGTACTTC
CDR3: CATSRTTRETQYF
V: TRBV15
J: TRBJ2-5
D: NA
size: NA
length: 13

DNA: TGTGCCAGCAGCCGCGGGACAGGCGATAACTATGGCTACACCTTC
CDR3: CASSRGTGDNYGYTF
V: TRBV7-3
J: TRBJ1-2
D: TRBD1
size: NA
length: 15

DNA: TGTGCCAGCAGTTACAAAGCGGGAGGGCCAGTCGAGCAGTACTTC
CDR3: CASSYKAGGPVEQYF
V: TRBV6-6
J: TRBJ2-7
D: TRBD2
size: NA
length: 15

DNA: TGTGCCAGCAGTTTATGGGTCTTAGCGGGAGGGCCTGGGGAGCTGTTTTTT
CDR3: CASSLWVLAGGPGELFF
V: TRBV28
J: TRBJ2-2
D: TRBD2
size: few
length: 17

DNA: TGTGCCAGCAGCGCCCGACAGGGGCCTACGGACCAGTACTTC
CDR3: CASSARQGPTDQYF
V: TRBV9
J: TRBJ2-5
D: TRBD1
size: NA
length: 14

DNA: TGTGCCAGCAGTAGATTAGCGGGGAGCTACAATGAGCAGTTCTTC
CDR3: CASSRLAGSYNEQFF
V: TRBV27
J: TRBJ2-1
D: TRBD2
size: NA
length: 15

DNA: TGTGCCTGGAGTCACACTCAGGGAATTCGTGGCTACACCTTC
CDR3: CAWSHTQGIRGYTF
V: TRBV30
J: TRBJ1-2
D: NA
size: NA
length: 14

DNA: TGTGCCAGCAGTGACCCTCACACAGGCTACAATGAGCAGTTCTTC
CDR3: CASSDPHTGYNEQFF
V: TRBV6-2/TRBV6-3
J: TRBJ2-1
D: NA
size: NA
length: 15

DNA: TGTGCCACCAGACAGGGGGAGACCCAGTACTTC
CDR3: CATRQGETQYF
V: TRBV19
J: TRBJ2-5
D: TRBD1
size: NA
length: 11

DNA: TGTGCCAGCAGCCCCTCGGCCCTTAGCAATCAGCCCCAGCATTTT
CDR3: CASSPSALSNQPQHF
V: TRBV7-2
J: TRBJ1-5
D: NA
size: NA
length: 15

DNA: TGTGCCAGCGACAGGGGGCCAGGTCAGCCCCAGCATTTT
CDR3: CASDRGPGQPQHF
V: TRBV28
J: TRBJ1-5
D: TRBD1
size: NA
length: 13

DNA: TGTGCCAGAAGCTGGGGACGGGATCAGCCCCAGCATTTT
CDR3: CARSWGRDQPQHF
V: TRBV5-3
J: TRBJ1-5
D: NA
size: NA
length: 13

DNA: TGTGCCAGCAGCATACTGAATCCGGCTGCAGGGGGTAGTCCTAATTCACCCCTCCACTTT
CDR3: CASSILNPAAGGSPNSPLHF
V: TRBV7-8
J: TRBJ1-6
D: TRBD1
size: NA
length: 20

DNA: TGTGCCAGCAGACTCCCCTCTGGAAACACCATATATTTT
CDR3: CASRLPSGNTIYF
V: TRBV6-5
J: TRBJ1-3
D: NA
size: NA
length: 13

DNA: TGTGCCAGCAGCTTACCAATTGCTTGGGATGAGCAGTTCTTC
CDR3: CASSLPIAWDEQFF
V: TRBV11-1
J: TRBJ2-1
D: NA
size: NA
length: 14

DNA: TGTGCCACTACGACAGGTGTGAACTCCTCTGGGGCCAACGTCCTGACTTTC
CDR3: CATTTGVNSSGANVLTF
V: TRBV19
J: TRBJ2-6
D: NA
size: NA
length: 17

DNA: TGTGCCACCAGCAAATGGGGGATAAGTCCAGGGACCCAGTACTTC
CDR3: CATSKWGISPGTQYF
V: TRBV15
J: TRBJ2-5
D: NA
size: NA
length: 15

DNA: TGTGCCAGCTGGAGCGGGGCGTACAATGAGCAGTTCTTC
CDR3: CASWSGAYNEQFF
V: TRBV12-3/TRBV12-4
J: TRBJ2-1
D: TRBD2
size: NA
length: 13

DNA: TGTGCCAGCAGCGCAGAGGGACAAGGCGTTTATGGCTACACCTTC
CDR3: CASSAEGQGVYGYTF
V: TRBV9
J: TRBJ1-2
D: NA
size: NA
length: 15

DNA: TGCAGCGTTCGTAGTGCGGGAGAGTACAATGAGCAGTTCTTC
CDR3: CSVRSAGEYNEQFF
V: TRBV29-1
J: TRBJ2-1
D: TRBD2
size: NA
length: 14

DNA: TGTGCCAGCAGTTTAAGCGTGTACGAGCAGTACTTC
CDR3: CASSLSVYEQYF
V: TRBV7-9
J: TRBJ2-7
D: NA
size: NA
length: 12

DNA: TGTGCCAGTAGTATGGGACAGGGCGACAGCAATCAGCCCCAGCATTTT
CDR3: CASSMGQGDSNQPQHF
V: TRBV19
J: TRBJ1-5
D: TRBD1
size: NA
length: 16

DNA: TGTGCCAGCAGCTTAGGGAACAGGGGTTGGTACACTGAAGCTTTCTTT
CDR3: CASSLGNRGWYTEAFF
V: TRBV7-2
J: TRBJ1-1
D: TRBD1
size: NA
length: 16

DNA: TGTGCCAGCAGTTTATACCCTCGCGGGGGCGCCAATGGAAACACCATATATTTT
CDR3: CASSLYPRGGANGNTIYF
V: TRBV28
J: TRBJ1-3
D: NA
size: few
length: 18

DNA: TGTGCCAGCTCACCACCGTCCGGGGCAGCTGAAAAACTGTTTTTT
CDR3: CASSPPSGAAEKLFF
V: TRBV18
J: TRBJ1-4
D: NA
size: once
length: 15

DNA: TGTGCCAGCAGCTCCCCAGGGGCTTACGAGCAGTACTTC
CDR3: CASSSPGAYEQYF
V: TRBV7-2
J: TRBJ2-7
D: NA
size: NA
length: 13

DNA: TGTGCCAGCAGCCAAGCCACCTACGAGCAGTACTTC
CDR3: CASSQATYEQYF
V: TRBV3-1/TRBV3-2
J: TRBJ2-7
D: NA
size: NA
length: 12

DNA: TGTGCCAGCAGCCCCTCGATTAGTGGAAACACCATATATTTT
CDR3: CASSPSISGNTIYF
V: TRBV7-9
J: TRBJ1-3
D: NA
size: NA
length: 14

DNA: TGTGCCAGCAGCTTTCGCCAGGCCACAGATACGCAGTATTTT
CDR3: CASSFRQATDTQYF
V: TRBV7-9
J: TRBJ2-3
D: NA
size: NA
length: 14

DNA: TGCGCCAGCAGCTTTGCCAGCGGGAGGGGGGCAGATACGCAGTATTTT
CDR3: CASSFASGRGADTQYF
V: TRBV5-1
J: TRBJ2-3
D: TRBD2
size: NA
length: 16

DNA: TGTGCCAGCAGCTTAGCTAGCGGGAGCTCCTACGAGCAGTACTTC
CDR3: CASSLASGSSYEQYF
V: TRBV11-3
J: TRBJ2-7
D: TRBD2
size: NA
length: 15

DNA: TGTGCCAGCAGTTTATCCACTAACTATGGCTACACCTTC
CDR3: CASSLSTNYGYTF
V: TRBV28
J: TRBJ1-2
D: NA
size: NA
length: 13

DNA: TGTGCCAGCAGCTTAGTGGGACAGGGTGGAAACACCATATATTTT
CDR3: CASSLVGQGGNTIYF
V: TRBV11-2
J: TRBJ1-3
D: TRBD1
size: NA
length: 15

DNA: TGTGCCAGCAGTCCGAACATATACGAAGAGACCCAGTACTTC
CDR3: CASSPNIYEETQYF
V: TRBV14
J: TRBJ2-5
D: NA
size: NA
length: 14

DNA: TGTGCCAGCAGCCCAGGACATGGAGCTTTCTTT
CDR3: CASSPGHGAFF
V: TRBV7-2
J: TRBJ1-1
D: NA
size: NA
length: 11

DNA: TGTGCCAGCAGCTTAGGGACTATCTACGAGCAGTACTTC
CDR3: CASSLGTIYEQYF
V: TRBV7-9
J: TRBJ2-7
D: NA
size: NA
length: 13

DNA: TGTGCCAGCAACGGACAGGGGCGTGCAGATACGCAGTATTTT
CDR3: CASNGQGRADTQYF
V: TRBV2
J: TRBJ2-3
D: TRBD1
size: NA
length: 14

DNA: TGTGCCAGCAGCCAAGTGGGTGGCGGAGAGCAGTTCTTC
CDR3: CASSQVGGGEQFF
V: TRBV3-1/TRBV3-2
J: TRBJ2-1
D: NA
size: NA
length: 13

DNA: TGTGCCAGCAGTGACTCTAGCGGGAGCGTCGATGAGCAGTTCTTC
CDR3: CASSDSSGSVDEQFF
V: TRBV2
J: TRBJ2-1
D: TRBD2
size: once
length: 15

DNA: TGTGCCAGCACCCGCGAGGCGGGAGGGGTCCACGAGCAGTACTTC
CDR3: CASTREAGGVHEQYF
V: TRBV6-5
J: TRBJ2-7
D: TRBD2
size: once
length: 15

DNA: TGTGCCAGTAGTGGACTGAACACTGAAGCTTTCTTT
CDR3: CASSGLNTEAFF
V: TRBV19
J: TRBJ1-1
D: NA
size: few
length: 12

DNA: TGTGCCAGCAGCCTAGGGCAGGGGGCTAGAGGAAACACCATATATTTT
CDR3: CASSLGQGARGNTIYF
V: TRBV28
J: TRBJ1-3
D: TRBD1
size: once
length: 16

DNA: TGTGCCAGCAGCTACAGACTAGCGGGAGGCGCAGATACGCAGTATTTT
CDR3: CASSYRLAGGADTQYF
V: TRBV7-6
J: TRBJ2-3
D: TRBD2
size: NA
length: 16